The entry that follows covers one TCR beta chain sequence. Its antigen is currently unknown. This entry is derived from a study of T cells in Graves' hyperthyroidism and ophthalmopathy. Study-level background: Peripheral blood was acquired at first diagnosis, ahead of any therapy whatsoever. Whole-study findings and limits: Blood also contained most expanded thyroid clonotypes above 0.001.

In germline, CDR1 is LNHDA, CDR2 SQIVND (reference sequence). The V end lost 1 base, the J end lost 4 bases, and 7 bases lay between the germline ends. This CDR3 has 13 residues. Thyroid ultrasound and orbital computed tomography, with clinical symptoms and serum thyroxine and TRAb, informed diagnoses. The source material, RNA transcripts, was used to amplify TCR beta CDR3 regions. TCR CDR3 regions were first amplified by RT-PCR with HTBI primers. One entry per CDR3 protein, called by TCRdb with MiXCR from the multiplex PCR reads. This table has around 440,000 distinct CDR3 sequences, around a sixth appearing once.

The receptor's source is a young woman with Graves' hyperthyroidism. Sequencing input: blood. The rearrangement uses TRBV19 and TRBJ1-1; no firm D call. The CDR3 reads CASSIGPATEAFF. The CDR3 coding sequence is TGTGCCAGTAGTATAGGGCCTGCCACTGAAGCTTTCTTT.